These 23 T cell receptor beta chains share one sample of origin, sequenced in a study of cytomegalovirus exposure and HLA in healthy donors. TCRdb's table, derived via immunoSEQ multiplex PCR, lists solely in-frame clones and lacks some. Found here are approximately 200,000 clones, approximately 84% of them singletons; the top ten hold around 6.7%. Sequencing was carried out using PBMCs. These receptors originate from a man younger than 35 in good health and CMV-seropositive.

This clone was observed a single time. V usage is TRBV30 and J usage is TRBJ2-1; 7 bases align to TRBD2. The CDR3 contains 14 residues. J was trimmed by 4 bases and V by 3 bases; bases with no gene match: 6. Germline V gene sequence: CDR1 GTSNPN, CDR2 SVGIG (reference sequence). The CDR3 nucleotides are TGTGCCTGGAGAGCGGGACTTGAGTACAATGAGCAGTTCTTC. It encodes CAWRAGLEYNEQFF.

This chain links TRBV10-3 with TRBJ2-2, with a tentative D call TRBD2 (5 bases). V lost 0 bases and J 5 bases, leaving 13 bases between the germline ends. Germline V gene lookup returns CDR1 ENHRY and CDR2 SYGVKD. The CDR3 runs to 16 residues. CDR3 bases: TGTGCCATCAGTGAGTCTTTTTCTAGCCTTACCGGGGAGCTGTTTTTT. Its protein is CAISESFSSLTGELFF.

In DNA, the CDR3 is TGTGCCACCAGCAGGGGGGAGCGGGACTACAATGAGCAGTTCTTC. Translated, it gives CATSRGERDYNEQFF. The chain recombines TRBV15 with TRBJ2-1; TRBD2 matches 7 bases. CDR1 and CDR2 (germline): LNHNV, YYDKDF (reference sequence). This CDR3 contains 15 residues. The V segment lost 3 bases and the J segment 3 bases; nucleotides outside the gene matches: 5.

V is TRBV14 and J is TRBJ2-1; no firm D call. CDR3 length: 15 amino acids. V lost 0 bases to trimming and J lost 9 bases, with 15 bases between them. Germline V CDR1 and CDR2: SGHDN, FVKESK. CDR3 bases: TGTGCCAGCAGCCAAGATGCGGAGTATAGTAGTGAGCAGTTCTTC. Protein product: CASSQDAEYSSEQFF.

V gene TRBV27 combines with J gene TRBJ2-5; D ambiguous. The CDR3 has 15 amino acids. Deletions cut 5 bases from V and 3 bases from J, with 16 bases between. Germline CDR1 MNHEY, CDR2 SMNVEV (reference sequence). The CDR3: CASSPIKAEKETQYF. CDR3 coding DNA: TGTGCCAGCAGTCCCATTAAGGCGGAGAAAGAGACCCAGTACTTC.

The chain uses TRBV2 and TRBJ2-7; possible D gene TRBD1, 6 bases. This CDR3 region has 14 residues. From germline, CDR1 is SNHLY and CDR2 FYNNEI. V was trimmed by 1 base and J by 2 bases, leaving 9 bases between them. CDR3 coding DNA: TGTGCCAGCAGTGAAGGCGACAGGCCCTACGAGCAGTACTTC. It codes for CASSEGDRPYEQYF.

The chain links TRBV7-2 to TRBJ1-1, with 12 bases fitting TRBD1. The germline V gene encodes CDR1 SGHTA and CDR2 FQGNSA. V lost 5 bases, J lost 10 bases, and 8 bases stayed unmatched. The CDR3 contains 14 residues. DNA of the CDR3: TGTGCCAGCAGCCCAGGGACAGGGGGCTATGGAGCTTTCTTT. Translated: CASSPGTGGYGAFF.

CDR3 protein: CAWSVGRVINTEAFF. CDR3 nucleotide sequence: TGTGCCTGGAGTGTAGGCAGGGTCATAAACACTGAAGCTTTCTTT. The chain employs TRBV30 and TRBJ1-1, with a weak D call TRBD1 (5 bases). Deletions cut 0 bases from V and 2 bases from J, with 13 bases between. This CDR3 contains 15 residues. Germline V gene data show CDR1 as GTSNPN and CDR2 as SVGIG (reference sequence).

This chain uses TRBV19 with TRBJ2-1, with 8 bases matching TRBD2. The germline V gene has CDR1 LNHDA and CDR2 SQIVND (reference sequence). The CDR3 sequence is 15 residues long. J lost 8 bases, V lost 3 bases, and 9 bases had no gene match. CDR3 protein: CASSMGLVGGDEQFF. In nucleotides, the CDR3 is TGTGCCAGTAGTATGGGACTAGTGGGGGGTGATGAGCAGTTCTTC. Supplemented by reference TRBV19 and TRBJ2-1, the full variable domain reads DGGITQSPKYLFRKEGQNVTLSCEQNLNHDAMYWYRQDPGQGLRLIYYSQIVNDFQKGDIAEGYSVSREKKESFPLTVTSAQKNPTAFYLCASSMGLVGGDEQFFGPGTRLTVL.

The CDR3 region has the DNA TGCGCCAGCAGCCAACCGGTAGCGGGAGGGGATAATGAGCAGTTCTTC. Translating gives CASSQPVAGGDNEQFF. The J gene is TRBJ2-1, the V gene TRBV4-1, with 11 bases that match TRBD2. J was trimmed by 7 bases and V by 2 bases; bases with no gene match: 7. In germline, CDR1 is MGHRA, CDR2 YSYEKL. The CDR3 covers 16 residues.

This clone appeared a single time. The V call is TRBV25-1, the J call TRBJ1-5; D remains unclear. Germline loops: CDR1 MGHDK, CDR2 SYGVNS. With 6 bases removed from V and 3 bases from J, the gap between germline ends came to 9 bases. This CDR3 spans 13 amino acids. CDR3 region: CASRHGNNQPQHF. The CDR3 bases are TGTGCCAGCAGACACGGGAACAATCAGCCCCAGCATTTT.

V is TRBV7-9 and J is TRBJ1-4; perhaps TRBD1 as D (5 bases). Trimming took off 5 bases at V and 3 bases at J, with 13 bases between the two ends. The germline V gene has CDR1 SEHNR and CDR2 FQNEAQ (reference sequence). CDR3 length equals 15 residues. CDR3 nucleotides: TGTGCCAGCAGCCCTTTGGGGGGATCTAATGAAAAACTGTTTTTT. Translating it yields CASSPLGGSNEKLFF. Together with reference TRBV7-9 and TRBJ1-4, the CDR3 gives the full variable domain: DTGVSQNPRHKITKRGQNVTFRCDPISEHNRLYWYRQTLGQGPEFLTYFQNEAQLEKSRLLSDRFSAERPKGSFSTLEIQRTEQGDSAMYLCASSPLGGSNEKLFFGSGTQLSVL.

CDR3 amino acids: CASSWTSGQETQYF. The CDR3 region has the DNA TGTGCCAGCAGCTGGACTAGCGGACAAGAGACCCAGTACTTC. The V call is TRBV7-8, the J call TRBJ2-5; the match to TRBD2 covers 10 bases. V lost 4 bases and J lost 2; bases outside the gene matches: 1. This CDR3 comprises 14 residues. Germline V lookup: CDR1 SGHVS, CDR2 FQNEAQ. Combining the CDR3 with reference TRBV7-8 and TRBJ2-5 gives the whole variable domain GAGVSQSPRYKVAKRGQDVALRCDPISGHVSLFWYQQALGQGPEFLTYFQNEAQLDKSGLPSDRFFAERPEGSVSTLKIQRTQQEDSAVYLCASSWTSGQETQYFGPGTRLLVL.

The rearrangement uses TRBV10-3 and TRBJ2-2; 9 positions match TRBD1. CDR1 and CDR2 (germline): ENHRY, SYGVKD. J gave up 5 bases and V 3 bases, and 10 bases lay outside the gene matches. This CDR3 contains 17 residues. CDR3 in DNA: TGTGCCATCAGTGATTCCCGGGACAGGGTTGGTACCGGGGAGCTGTTTTTT. Translation: CAISDSRDRVGTGELFF.

The chain carries TRBV9 and TRBJ2-1, with 12 bases fitting TRBD2. The trim removed 3 bases at V and 3 bases at J, leaving 4 bases unmatched. CDR1 SGDLS and CDR2 YYNGEE come from the germline V gene. The CDR3 has 16 residues. This chain's CDR3 is CASSALAGGNYNEQFF. DNA of the CDR3: TGTGCCAGCAGCGCCCTAGCGGGAGGGAACTACAATGAGCAGTTCTTC.

In its sample, this clone was seen once. The chain carries TRBV27 and TRBJ2-7; D unresolved. V was clipped by 6 bases and J by 6 bases, with 12 bases between them. The CDR3 spans 12 residues. Germline values: CDR1 MNHEY, CDR2 SMNVEV (reference sequence). In DNA, the CDR3 is TGTGCCAGCAGCCCAACGCTAGGCGAGCAGTACTTC. Protein sequence: CASSPTLGEQYF.

The chain recombines TRBV7-9 with TRBJ2-1; D is perhaps TRBD1 (5 bases). CDR1 is SEHNR, CDR2 FQNEAQ, per germline (reference sequence). The CDR3 has 15 amino acids. Trimming stripped 5 bases from V and 2 bases from J, with 13 bases between. CDR3 DNA: TGTGCCAGCAGCCTGGGGCAGGGTGCCTACAATGAGCAGTTCTTC. It translates to CASSLGQGAYNEQFF.

V is TRBV28 and J is TRBJ2-7; 7 bases are shared with TRBD2. The trim removed 4 bases at V and 6 bases at J, leaving 9 bases unmatched. The CDR3 is 14 amino acids. Germline-derived CDR1 and CDR2 are MDHEN and SYDVKM. Written as DNA, the CDR3 is TGTGCCAGCAGTTCGCGCGGGAGATCGTTCGAGCAGTACTTC. It codes for CASSSRGRSFEQYF.

The V call is TRBV27, the J call TRBJ2-1; D uncertain. V was cut by 2 bases and J by 6 bases, with 11 bases left in between. The CDR3 contains 14 residues. Germline CDR1 MNHEY, CDR2 SMNVEV (reference sequence). CDR3 in amino acids: CASSLRLFFNEQFF. CDR3 DNA: TGTGCCAGCAGTTTAAGACTGTTCTTCAATGAGCAGTTCTTC.

V and J are TRBV16 and TRBJ1-2; TRBD1 might be the D (5 bases). V was trimmed by 0 bases and J by 6 bases, leaving 14 bases between them. In germline, CDR1 is KGHSY, CDR2 FQNENV. CDR3 length: 15 amino acids. The CDR3 sequence is CASSQSAGLVNGYTF. The CDR3 bases are TGTGCCAGCAGCCAATCGGCGGGGCTTGTAAATGGCTACACCTTC.

The chain's CDR3 is CASRPNLAGVLNEQFF. In nucleotides, the CDR3 is TGTGCCAGCAGGCCTAATCTAGCGGGAGTTCTCAATGAGCAGTTCTTC. The rearrangement links TRBV28 to TRBJ2-1; TRBD2 agrees at 10 bases. The ends lost 6 bases at V and 6 bases at J; junction bases unmatched: 11. The length of the CDR3 is 16 residues. Germline loops: CDR1 MDHEN, CDR2 SYDVKM.

The rearrangement joins TRBV5-4 to TRBJ2-2; TRBD1 aligns across 8 bases. The germline gives CDR1 SGHNT, CDR2 YYREEE (reference sequence). The CDR3 totals 15 residues. Trimming cost V 3 bases and J 4 bases; bases outside gene matches: 5. The CDR3 DNA reads TGTGCCAGCAGCTCTGGACAGGGTATCACCGGGGAGCTGTTTTTT. This codes for CASSSGQGITGELFF.

The V gene is TRBV29-1, the J gene TRBJ2-2, with 10 bases that match TRBD1. With 4 bases clipped from V and 6 bases from J, the junction kept 5 bases outside the gene matches. CDR1 and CDR2 from the germline V gene are SQVTM and ANQGSEA. The CDR3 runs 14 residues. The CDR3 sequence: CSVGQGARSGELFF. CDR3 nucleotide sequence: TGCAGCGTTGGACAGGGGGCGCGGTCCGGGGAGCTGTTTTTT.